Listed below are T cell receptor beta chains from one sample, sequenced in a study of T cells after yellow fever vaccination. TCRdb reanalysed the 5' RACE reads using MiXCR and keeps one entry per CDR3 protein. The sample has 20,000 to 25,000 distinct CDR3 sequences, 3.4% seen once. Sequenced here: PBMCs, either bulk or a sorted T-cell subset (CD4+, CD8+, memory, or dextramer-sorted; not recorded which), sampled about 41 days after the first yellow fever vaccination. These receptor sequences come from a man aged 18 to 30 who received the YFV17D yellow fever vaccine. The CDR3 runs from the conserved cysteine through the conserved F or W. The D gene is left open where the match is weak. Only part of the rows carry a size: once, few, many, or a class if the clone is expanded.

TRBD1	TRBV4-3	TRBJ1-3	many	16	TGCGCCAGCAGCCAAGATAAGGGGGCACTTGGAAACACCATATATTTT	CASSQDKGALGNTIYF
.	TRBV7-2	TRBJ1-6	many	14	TGTGCCAGCAGCTCGCAAGGAAATAATTCACCCCTCCACTTT	CASSSQGNNSPLHF
.	TRBV6-2/TRBV6-3	TRBJ2-1	many	13	TGTGCCAGCGGTGAGCAGCCCTACAATGAGCAGTTCTTC	CASGEQPYNEQFF
.	TRBV6-6	TRBJ1-5	many	13	TGTGCCAGCAGTCTCCAGCAGGTCTCGCCCCAGCATTTT	CASSLQQVSPQHF
TRBD1	TRBV5-1	TRBJ2-5	many	14	TGCGCCAGCAGCCCCCGGGACAGTGGGGAGACCCAGTACTTC	CASSPRDSGETQYF
TRBD2	TRBV5-1	TRBJ2-5	many	14	TGCGCCAGCATTAGCGGGGGCTCAGAAGAGACCCAGTACTTC	CASISGGSEETQYF
TRBD1	TRBV27	TRBJ2-7	many	15	TGTGCCAGCAGTTTCGCCACAGGGGGCGGGTACGAGCAGTACTTC	CASSFATGGGYEQYF
.	TRBV19	TRBJ1-2	many	13	TGTGCCAGTACAAGGAACGGGGAGAACGGCTACACCTTC	CASTRNGENGYTF
.	TRBV3-1	TRBJ1-6	many	13	TGTGCCAGCAGCCAAGGAGCTCTTTCACCCCTCCACTTT	CASSQGALSPLHF
.	TRBV5-1	TRBJ1-1	many	15	TGCGCCAGCAGCCCGGCTGGTGGCAGGGAGGCTGAAGCTTTCTTT	CASSPAGGREAEAFF
.	TRBV27	TRBJ2-5	many	16	TGTGCCAGCAGTTTTAACGGGGGAATGCAAAAAGAGACCCAGTACTTC	CASSFNGGMQKETQYF
.	TRBV19	TRBJ1-4	many	14	TGTGCCAGTAGTATAAGGTGGACTAATGAAAAACTGTTTTTT	CASSIRWTNEKLFF
.	TRBV6-5	TRBJ1-6	many	15	TGTGCCAGCAGTACTAGGACAGATAGTAATTCACCCCTCCACTTT	CASSTRTDSNSPLHF
.	TRBV5-4	TRBJ2-5	many	13	TGTGCCAGCAGTCTCCAGCGAGCAGAGACCCAGTACTTC	CASSLQRAETQYF
.	TRBV4-2	TRBJ2-3	.	14	TGTGCCATCGGCCCCGGGGGGCGCTCAGATACGCAGTATTTT	CAIGPGGRSDTQYF
.	TRBV5-4	TRBJ2-1	many	15	TGTGCCAGCAGCCAGGACTATGGACGGTACAATGAGCAGTTCTTC	CASSQDYGRYNEQFF
TRBD1	TRBV5-4	TRBJ2-5	many	15	TGTGCCAGCGCCCCAGGGGGTCGTTCTCAATTGGCCCAGTACTTC	CASAPGGRSQLAQYF
.	TRBV10-3	TRBJ1-1	many	14	TGTGCCATCACGGGGGTGGGCAAGAACACTGAAGCTTTCTTT	CAITGVGKNTEAFF
.	TRBV5-8	TRBJ2-7	medium-sized	12	TGTGCCAGCAGCTTGCGTTCCTACGAGCAGTACTTC	CASSLRSYEQYF
.	TRBV20-1	TRBJ2-1	many	14	TGCAGTGCTAGGGACACGGTATCCTACAATGAGCAGTTCTTC	CSARDTVSYNEQFF
.	TRBV21-1	TRBJ1-5	many	17	TGTGCCAGCAGCAAAGAAATAGGATACGAATTTAATCAGCCCCAGCATTTT	CASSKEIGYEFNQPQHF
.	TRBV15	TRBJ2-3	many	13	TGTGCCACCAGCAGAGATAAGTGGGATACGCAGTATTTT	CATSRDKWDTQYF
.	TRBV4-3	TRBJ2-1	many	16	TGCGCCAGCAGCCAAGGTACAGGGCCCACCGGGAATGAGCAGTTCTTC	CASSQGTGPTGNEQFF
.	TRBV4-2	TRBJ1-3	many	17	TGTGCCAGCAGCCAAGAAGCAGGATCGGCGTCTGGAAACACCATATATTTT	CASSQEAGSASGNTIYF
.	TRBV29-1	TRBJ1-1	many	12	TGCAGCGTTCAGGGTCCGGACACTGAAGCTTTCTTT	CSVQGPDTEAFF
TRBD2	TRBV6-5	TRBJ2-2	many	18	TGTGCCAGCAGTTCACCAACTAGCGGGGGGCCGAACACCGGGGAGCTGTTTTTT	CASSSPTSGGPNTGELFF
.	TRBV6-1	TRBJ1-2	many	15	TGTGCCAGCAGTGACAAGAATGGGTTATACTATGGCTACACCTTC	CASSDKNGLYYGYTF
TRBD2	TRBV9	TRBJ2-7	many	17	TGTGCCAGCAGCGTATTGGGGACCCAAGCGGGGAAGAACGAGCAGTACTTC	CASSVLGTQAGKNEQYF
TRBD1	TRBV7-9	TRBJ1-1	many	14	TGTGCCAGCAGCTTAGAAGGGGGCGCTTCTGAAGCTTTCTTT	CASSLEGGASEAFF
TRBD1	TRBV12-3/TRBV12-4	TRBJ1-6	many	15	TGTGCCAGCAGTTTAGGACAGGGCTCTGGTTCACCCCTCCACTTT	CASSLGQGSGSPLHF